This TCR beta chain originates from a study of blood T cell repertoires in COVID-19. The CDR3 length is 15 residues. The germline gives CDR1 SGHRS, CDR2 YFSETQ. V shed 0 bases and J shed 1 base, with 10 bases lying between them. The method was immunoSEQ multiplex PCR; TCRdb's version includes in-frame clones alone and lacks a portion of them. The sample lists about 150,000 clones, 80% to 90% occurring once. The material sequenced was peripheral blood. The chain has TRBV5-1 and TRBJ1-1, with D uncertain. This sequence was found in a woman in her 40s with acute or convalescent COVID-19. CDR3 DNA: TGCGCCAGCAGCTTGGTCGTTTACGGGAACACTGAAGCTTTCTTT. Its protein product is CASSLVVYGNTEAFF.